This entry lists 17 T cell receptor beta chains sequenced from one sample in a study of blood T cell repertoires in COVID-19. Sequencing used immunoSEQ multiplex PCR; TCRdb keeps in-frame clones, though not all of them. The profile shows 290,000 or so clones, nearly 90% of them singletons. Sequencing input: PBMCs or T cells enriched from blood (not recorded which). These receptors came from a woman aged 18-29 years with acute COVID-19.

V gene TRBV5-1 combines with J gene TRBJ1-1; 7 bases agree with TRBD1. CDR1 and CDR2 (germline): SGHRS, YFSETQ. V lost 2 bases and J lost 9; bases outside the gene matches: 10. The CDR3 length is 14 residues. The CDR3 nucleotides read TGCGCCAGCAGCTTAGGAAAACAGGGGTCGAAAGCTTTCTTT. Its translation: CASSLGKQGSKAFF. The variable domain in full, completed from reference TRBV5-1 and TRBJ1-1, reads KAGVTQTPRYLIKTRGQQVTLSCSPISGHRSVSWYQQTPGQGLQFLFEYFSETQRNKGNFPGRFSGRQFSNSRSEMNVSTLELGDSALYLCASSLGKQGSKAFFGQGTRLTVV.

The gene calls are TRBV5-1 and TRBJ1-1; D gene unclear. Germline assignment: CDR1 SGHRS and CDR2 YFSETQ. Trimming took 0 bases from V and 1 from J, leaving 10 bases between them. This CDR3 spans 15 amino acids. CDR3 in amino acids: CASSLAAGANTEAFF. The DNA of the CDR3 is TGCGCCAGCAGCTTGGCCGCGGGCGCGAACACTGAAGCTTTCTTT.

This CDR3 reads CASSQDQGGYGYTF. CDR3 DNA: TGTGCCAGCAGCCAAGATCAGGGTGGCTATGGCTACACCTTC. The V and J genes are TRBV3-1 (or the pseudogene TRBV3-2) and TRBJ1-2; weak D call: TRBD1 (5 bases). The CDR3 is 14 amino acids. Trimming shortened V by 0 bases and J by 4 bases, and 9 bases separated the two germline ends. The germline CDR1 and CDR2 sequences are LGHDT and YNNKEL (reference sequence).

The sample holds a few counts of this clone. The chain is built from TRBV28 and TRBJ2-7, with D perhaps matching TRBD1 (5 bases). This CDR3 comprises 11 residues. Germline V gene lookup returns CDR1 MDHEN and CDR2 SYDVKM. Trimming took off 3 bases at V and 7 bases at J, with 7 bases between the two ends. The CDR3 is CASSFRGEQYF. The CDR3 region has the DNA TGTGCCAGCAGTTTTAGGGGAGAGCAGTACTTC.

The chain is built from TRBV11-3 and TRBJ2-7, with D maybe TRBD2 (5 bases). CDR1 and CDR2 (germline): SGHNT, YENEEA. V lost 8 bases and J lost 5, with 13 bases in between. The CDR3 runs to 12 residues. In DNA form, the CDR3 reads TGTGCCAGCGGTTGGGGAGTGGACGAGCAGTACTTC. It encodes CASGWGVDEQYF.

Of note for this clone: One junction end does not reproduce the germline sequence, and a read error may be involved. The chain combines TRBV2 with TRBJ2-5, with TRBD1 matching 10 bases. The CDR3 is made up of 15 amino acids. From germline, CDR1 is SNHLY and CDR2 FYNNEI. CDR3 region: CASRVRQGAREIQYF. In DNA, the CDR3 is TGTGCCAGCAGGGTCAGACAGGGGGCGCGGGAGATCCAGTACTTC.

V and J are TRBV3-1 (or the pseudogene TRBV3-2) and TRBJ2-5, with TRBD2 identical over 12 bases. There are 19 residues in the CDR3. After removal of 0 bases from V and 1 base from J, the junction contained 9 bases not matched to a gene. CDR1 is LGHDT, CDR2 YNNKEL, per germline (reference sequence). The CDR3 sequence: CASSQDMPRLAGAQETQYF. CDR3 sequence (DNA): TGTGCCAGCAGCCAAGATATGCCCCGACTAGCGGGAGCCCAAGAGACCCAGTACTTC.

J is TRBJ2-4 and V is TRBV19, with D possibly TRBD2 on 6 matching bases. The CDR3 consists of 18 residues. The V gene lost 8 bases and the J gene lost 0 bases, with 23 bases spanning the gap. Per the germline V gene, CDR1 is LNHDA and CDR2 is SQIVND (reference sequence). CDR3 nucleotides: TGTGCCAGTGGCCACCGCCCCGTTAGCGGACTAGCCAAAAACATTCAGTACTTC. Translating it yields CASGHRPVSGLAKNIQYF.

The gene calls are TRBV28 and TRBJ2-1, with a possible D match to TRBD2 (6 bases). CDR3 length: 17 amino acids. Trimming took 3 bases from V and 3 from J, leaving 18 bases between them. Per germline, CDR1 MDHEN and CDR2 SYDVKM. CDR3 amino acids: CASSFRLWGVGYNEQFF. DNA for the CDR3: TGTGCCAGCAGTTTTAGGCTCTGGGGGGTTGGCTACAATGAGCAGTTCTTC.

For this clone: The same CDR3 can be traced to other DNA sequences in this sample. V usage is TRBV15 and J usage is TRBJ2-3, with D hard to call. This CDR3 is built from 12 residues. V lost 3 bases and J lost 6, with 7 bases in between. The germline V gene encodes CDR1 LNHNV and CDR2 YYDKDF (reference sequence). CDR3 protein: CATSRAGDTQYF. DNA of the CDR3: TGTGCCACCAGCAGGGCCGGGGATACGCAGTATTTT.

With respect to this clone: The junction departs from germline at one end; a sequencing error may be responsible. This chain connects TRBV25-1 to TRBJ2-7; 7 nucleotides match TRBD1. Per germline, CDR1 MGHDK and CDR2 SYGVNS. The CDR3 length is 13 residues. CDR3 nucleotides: TGTGCCAGCAGTGACCGGGGTCAGGGACAGACCTGGTTC. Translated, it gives CASSDRGQGQTWF.

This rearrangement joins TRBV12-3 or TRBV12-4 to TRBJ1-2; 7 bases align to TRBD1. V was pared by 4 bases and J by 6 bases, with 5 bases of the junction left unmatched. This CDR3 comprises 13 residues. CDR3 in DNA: TGTGCCAGCAGTTACACCCAGGGGGATGGCTACACCTTC. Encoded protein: CASSYTQGDGYTF.

CDR3 in amino acids: CATQQTGAYEQYF. In DNA form, the CDR3 reads TGTGCAACTCAACAAACAGGGGCCTACGAGCAGTACTTC. V gene TRBV19 combines with J gene TRBJ2-7, with 7 bases identical to TRBD1. Germline V gene sequence: CDR1 LNHDA, CDR2 SQIVND (reference sequence). CDR3 length: 13 amino acids.

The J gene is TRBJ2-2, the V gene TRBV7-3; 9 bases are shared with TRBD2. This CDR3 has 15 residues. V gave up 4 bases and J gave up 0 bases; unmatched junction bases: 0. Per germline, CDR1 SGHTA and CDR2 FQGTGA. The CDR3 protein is CASSSSGTNTGELFF. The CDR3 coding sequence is TGTGCCAGCAGCTCTAGCGGGACGAACACCGGGGAGCTGTTTTTT.

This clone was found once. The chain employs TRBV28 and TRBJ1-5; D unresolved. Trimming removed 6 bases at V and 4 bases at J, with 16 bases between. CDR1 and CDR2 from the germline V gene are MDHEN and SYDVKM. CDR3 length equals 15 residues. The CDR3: CASSPPRGGNQPQHF. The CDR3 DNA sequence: TGTGCCAGCAGCCCCCCGCGGGGAGGGAATCAGCCCCAGCATTTT.

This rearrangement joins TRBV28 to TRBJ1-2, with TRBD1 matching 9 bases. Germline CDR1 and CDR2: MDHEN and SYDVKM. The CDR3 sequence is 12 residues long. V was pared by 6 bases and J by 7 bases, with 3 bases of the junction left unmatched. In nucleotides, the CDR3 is TGTGCCAGCAGGGACAGGGGAGGTGGCTACACCTTC. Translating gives CASRDRGGGYTF.

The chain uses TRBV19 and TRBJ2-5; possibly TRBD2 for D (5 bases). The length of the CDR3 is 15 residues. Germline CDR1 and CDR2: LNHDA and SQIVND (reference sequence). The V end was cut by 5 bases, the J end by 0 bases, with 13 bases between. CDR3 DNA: TGTGCCAGTAGTTCCAATCCCGGGAACCAAGAGACCCAGTACTTC. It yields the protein CASSSNPGNQETQYF.